What follows are 27 T cell receptor beta chains derived from one specimen sequenced in a study of T-cell memory formation after mild COVID-19. MiXCR was run by TCRdb on the 5' RACE reads, yielding one entry per CDR3 protein. The sample includes about 470,000 distinct CDR3 sequences, around 27% of them seen just once. The sequencing input was PBMCs or a T cell subset sorted from them (not recorded which). The receptors originated from an adult woman who had mild COVID-19 (a few samples of this study predate the infection). Cell type and time point are not known.

The genes are TRBV12-3 or TRBV12-4 and TRBJ1-1, with TRBD1 as a possible D gene (5 bases). The CDR3 contains 14 residues. Trimming took 4 bases from V and 1 from J, leaving 10 bases between them. CDR3 region: CASSSWGGNTEAFF. DNA of the CDR3: TGTGCCAGCAGTTCATGGGGCGGGAACACTGAAGCTTTCTTT.

This clonotype was detected once. V and J are TRBV7-9 and TRBJ2-1, with TRBD2 identical over 9 bases. CDR1 SEHNR and CDR2 FQNEAQ come from the germline V gene (reference sequence). V dropped 5 bases and J dropped 1; count of bases not matched to a gene: 9. This CDR3 has 17 residues. CDR3 DNA sequence: TGTGCCAGCAGCCCCGTTGCGGGAGGGCCATCCTACAATGAGCAGTTCTTC. As protein: CASSPVAGGPSYNEQFF.

This clonotype was detected a few times. The rearrangement joins TRBV6-1 to TRBJ2-5; D is ambiguous. This CDR3 is 15 amino acids long. In germline, CDR1 is MNHNS, CDR2 SASEGT. Trimming took off 5 bases at V and 5 bases at J, with 18 bases between the two ends. CDR3 in DNA: TGTGCCAGCAGTCCCCTCCCCGAGCAGTGGGAGACCCAGTACTTC. The encoded protein is CASSPLPEQWETQYF.

This clonotype was picked up a small number of times. The chain combines TRBV5-6 with TRBJ2-2; perhaps TRBD1 as D (6 bases). CDR1 and CDR2 (germline): SGHDT, YYEEEE. The CDR3 runs to 14 residues. V was clipped by 3 bases and J by 2 bases, with 8 bases between them. The CDR3: CASSWDTNTGELFF. The CDR3 region has the DNA TGTGCCAGCAGCTGGGACACCAACACCGGGGAGCTGTTTTTT.

At least ten counts were recorded for this clonotype. The J gene is TRBJ2-1, the V gene TRBV7-9; 10 nucleotides line up with TRBD2. CDR1 SEHNR and CDR2 FQNEAQ come from the germline V gene (reference sequence). The CDR3 loop spans 14 amino acids. V trimming: 5 bases; J trimming: 7 bases; junction bases outside the gene matches: 5. CDR3 in DNA: TGTGCCAGCAGCCCCGGGACTAGCGTAAATGAGCAGTTCTTC. Amino acid sequence: CASSPGTSVNEQFF.

This clonotype came up a few times. The rearrangement joins TRBV27 to TRBJ2-7; the D gene is possibly TRBD1 (6 bases). The CDR3 is made up of 14 amino acids. The V and J ends lost 3 bases and 0 bases respectively, with 9 bases between them. Germline CDR1 MNHEY, CDR2 SMNVEV (reference sequence). CDR3 loop: CASSFRGYSYEQYF. For the CDR3, the DNA is TGTGCCAGCAGTTTCAGGGGTTACTCCTACGAGCAGTACTTC.

The chain links TRBV5-1 to TRBJ2-7; D unclear. The CDR3 spans 15 residues. V lost 3 bases and J 1 base, leaving 14 bases between the germline ends. Per the germline V gene, CDR1 is SGHRS and CDR2 is YFSETQ. CDR3: CASSSRPGQSYEQYF. CDR3 sequence (DNA): TGCGCCAGCAGCTCCCGGCCGGGCCAATCCTACGAGCAGTACTTC.

The chain recombines TRBV5-1 with TRBJ2-1; TRBD2 agrees at 16 bases. The germline gives CDR1 SGHRS, CDR2 YFSETQ. There are 16 residues in the CDR3. J lost 9 bases, V lost 5 bases, and 8 bases had no gene match. The CDR3 here is CASSFSGTSGGVEQFF. CDR3 in DNA: TGCGCCAGCAGTTTCTCCGGGACTAGCGGGGGGGTTGAGCAGTTCTTC. Full variable domain (outside the CDR3, taken from reference TRBV5-1 and TRBJ2-1): KAGVTQTPRYLIKTRGQQVTLSCSPISGHRSVSWYQQTPGQGLQFLFEYFSETQRNKGNFPGRFSGRQFSNSRSEMNVSTLELGDSALYLCASSFSGTSGGVEQFFGPGTRLTVL.

This clonotype was seen only a few times. The J gene is TRBJ2-7, the V gene TRBV10-3; 8 nucleotides match TRBD1. V was pared by 4 bases and J by 1 base, with 9 bases of the junction left unmatched. The CDR3 consists of 16 residues. Per the germline V gene, CDR1 is ENHRY and CDR2 is SYGVKD. This CDR3 is CAISGIPGTGSYEQYF. CDR3 nucleotides: TGTGCCATCAGTGGGATCCCGGGGACAGGATCCTACGAGCAGTACTTC.

V and J are TRBV4-2 and TRBJ1-5; D perhaps matches TRBD1 (6 bases). V dropped 0 bases and J dropped 2 bases, with 11 bases sitting between them. The CDR3 loop spans 16 amino acids. Germline CDR1 is LGHNA and CDR2 is YNFKEQ. In nucleotides, the CDR3 is TGTGCCAGCAGCCAAGATAAGGGGGATGGCAATCAGCCCCAGCATTTT. This encodes CASSQDKGDGNQPQHF.

The chain couples TRBV9 to TRBJ2-3; 8 nucleotides align to TRBD2. CDR1 is SGDLS and CDR2 is YYNGEE in the germline V gene. The CDR3 loop spans 17 amino acids. Unmatched junction bases numbered 7, after V lost 0 bases and J lost 1 base. CDR3 sequence: CASSVGLLRGGTDTQYF. In DNA form, the CDR3 reads TGTGCCAGCAGCGTAGGGCTCCTGCGGGGGGGCACAGATACGCAGTATTTT.

The chain joins TRBV12-3 or TRBV12-4 to TRBJ1-5, with TRBD1 matching over 8 bases. CDR3 length equals 12 residues. V was pared by 6 bases and J by 7 bases, with 2 bases of the junction left unmatched. CDR3: CASRTGAQPQHF. The CDR3 DNA sequence: TGTGCCAGCAGGACAGGGGCCCAGCCCCAGCATTTT.

The genes are TRBV21-1 and TRBJ1-4. TRBV21-1 is recorded as a pseudogene. This CDR3 has 10 amino acids. The CDR3 is CASNWEKLFF. CDR3 DNA: TGTGCCAGCAACTGGGAAAAACTGTTTTTT.

This sequence joins TRBV15 and TRBJ1-2; D unresolved. The CDR3 consists of 12 residues. Deletions cut 8 bases from V and 1 base from J, with 8 bases between. In germline, CDR1 is LNHNV, CDR2 YYDKDF (reference sequence). This CDR3 reads CATGRDNYGYTF. As DNA, the CDR3 is TGTGCCACCGGGAGGGATAACTATGGCTACACCTTC.

This clonotype was counted a few times. The chain combines TRBV7-8 with TRBJ2-1; weak D call: TRBD2 (5 bases). Germline CDR1 SGHVS, CDR2 FQNEAQ. Deletions cut 0 bases from V and 9 bases from J, with 12 bases between. There are 14 residues in the CDR3. The CDR3 DNA follows: TGTGCCAGCAGCTTAGCGGATCTGGGGAGTGAGCAGTTCTTC. It yields the protein CASSLADLGSEQFF. Looking up the rest from reference TRBV7-8 and TRBJ2-1 gives the full variable domain: GAGVSQSPRYKVAKRGQDVALRCDPISGHVSLFWYQQALGQGPEFLTYFQNEAQLDKSGLPSDRFFAERPEGSVSTLKIQRTQQEDSAVYLCASSLADLGSEQFFGPGTRLTVL.

Only a few counts were recorded for this clonotype. CDR3 nucleotides: TGTGCCAGCAGCCCAGACCCGGGACGGCTCTACGAGCAGTACTTC. Protein product: CASSPDPGRLYEQYF. The genes are TRBV27 and TRBJ2-7; D may correspond to TRBD1 or TRBD2 (5 bases each). Between the trimmed V and J ends, which lost 6 bases and 3 bases, there was a span of 18 bases. Germline V CDR1 and CDR2: MNHEY, SMNVEV (reference sequence). This CDR3 has 15 residues.

This clonotype turned up a few times. The CDR3 reads CSARQTAKNIQYF. The CDR3, as DNA: TGCAGTGCTAGACAGACAGCCAAAAACATTCAGTACTTC. The V call is TRBV20-1, the J call TRBJ2-4, with D unresolved. Germline V gene sequence: CDR1 DFQATT, CDR2 SNEGSKA (reference sequence). The CDR3 has 13 residues. Trimming shortened V by 2 bases and J by 0 bases, and 5 bases separated the two germline ends.

There are a few counts of this clonotype. The J gene is TRBJ2-7, the V gene TRBV6-2 or TRBV6-3; possibly TRBD1 for D (6 bases). Germline V gene sequence: CDR1 MNHEY, CDR2 SVGEGT. This CDR3 has 16 residues. V was pared by 7 bases and J by 2 bases, with 21 bases between. The CDR3 protein is CASTNGQQKYTYEQYF. The CDR3 bases are TGTGCCAGCACGAACGGACAGCAGAAGTACACCTACGAGCAGTACTTC.

In this sample, this clonotype turned up a few times. This chain joins TRBV21-1 and TRBJ2-7. TRBV21-1 is reported as a pseudogene. The CDR3 has 15 amino acids. CDR3 region: CASSKYDAECYEQYF. The CDR3 DNA reads as TGTGCCAGCAGCAAATATGACGCCGAATGCTACGAGCAGTACTTC.

The chain is built from TRBV6-2 or TRBV6-3 and TRBJ2-1, with 8 nucleotides matching TRBD2. This CDR3 is 14 amino acids long. The ends lost 5 bases at V and 7 bases at J; junction bases unmatched: 7. CDR1 is MNHEY and CDR2 is SVGEGT in the germline V gene. The CDR3 sequence: CASSGGTSFNEQFF. The CDR3, as DNA: TGTGCCAGCAGTGGAGGGACTAGTTTTAATGAGCAGTTCTTC.

This sequence joins TRBV3-1 and TRBJ2-3; 7 nucleotides agree with TRBD2. The CDR3 spans 16 residues. Per germline, CDR1 LGHDT and CDR2 YNNKEL (reference sequence). Trimming took 4 bases from V and 0 from J; bases not matched to a gene: 7. In DNA, the CDR3 is TGTGCCAGCAGCCCAATGAGCGGGATCAGCACAGATACGCAGTATTTT. Its translation: CASSPMSGISTDTQYF.

The chain joins TRBV4-2 to TRBJ2-1; unclear D gene. Germline values: CDR1 LGHNA, CDR2 YNFKEQ. V lost 0 bases and J lost 13, with 19 bases in between. The CDR3 is 15 residues long. CDR3 residues: CASSQDPLYRKEQFF. The CDR3 nucleotides read TGTGCCAGCAGCCAAGATCCCCTCTACCGCAAGGAACAGTTCTTC.

This clonotype came up a few times. This sequence joins TRBV18 and TRBJ1-1; 8 bases map to TRBD1. With V trimmed by 3 bases and J by 0 bases, 9 bases remained unmatched. Germline V gives CDR1 KGHSH, CDR2 LQKENI. CDR3 length: 17 residues. CDR3 DNA: TGTGCCAGCTCACCTAGGGAGCGGACAGGGATGAACACTGAAGCTTTCTTT. It yields the protein CASSPRERTGMNTEAFF.

The rearrangement links TRBV7-2 to TRBJ1-5; TRBD1 might be the D (6 bases). Trimming stripped 2 bases from V and 3 bases from J, with 11 bases between. CDR3 length equals 15 residues. Looked up from germline, CDR1 is SGHTA and CDR2 is FQGNSA. Written as DNA, the CDR3 is TGTGCCAGCAGCTTAAGACAGGAGCACAATCAGCCCCAGCATTTT. Protein: CASSLRQEHNQPQHF.

This clonotype showed up many times. The chain recombines TRBV7-3 with TRBJ2-1; D perhaps matches TRBD2 (6 bases). The CDR3 runs 14 residues. The V gene's germline CDR1 is SGHTA and CDR2 FQGTGA. V lost 5 bases to trimming and J lost 0 bases, with 8 bases between them. Written as DNA, the CDR3 is TGTGCCAGCAGCGGGGGGAGCTCCTACAATGAGCAGTTCTTC. Encoded protein: CASSGGSSYNEQFF.

Here the CDR3 DNA reads TGTGCCATCAGTGACCCCAACCGGGGTCGCCACAATGAGCAGTTCTTC. Residues: CAISDPNRGRHNEQFF. The chain combines TRBV10-3 with TRBJ2-1, with D possibly matching TRBD2 (5 bases). The V gene's germline CDR1 is ENHRY and CDR2 SYGVKD. V shed 3 bases and J shed 5 bases, with 17 bases lying between them. The CDR3 has 16 residues.

This clonotype appeared a few times. The J gene is TRBJ1-2, the V gene TRBV10-3; maybe TRBD1 (5 bases). Trimming removed 4 bases at V and 1 base at J, with 13 bases between. Looked up from germline, CDR1 is ENHRY and CDR2 is SYGVKD. CDR3 size: 15 residues. CDR3 loop: CAISGGDGVNYGYTF. The DNA for the CDR3 is TGTGCCATCAGTGGGGGGGACGGGGTTAACTATGGCTACACCTTC.